These 30 T cell receptor beta chains were all obtained from the same sample, sequenced in a study of cytomegalovirus exposure and HLA in healthy donors. Amplification used 60 Vbeta primers and 13 Jbeta primers. Only in-frame clones appear in the TCRdb table, and some are missing; sequencing was by immunoSEQ multiplex PCR. The sample lists 140,000 or so clones; roughly 82% were seen once. What was sequenced was PBMCs. These receptors were obtained from a male donor in good health and CMV-seronegative.

The chain recombines TRBV2 with TRBJ2-5; 7 nucleotides agree with TRBD1. The CDR3 totals 16 residues. Germline V gene data show CDR1 as SNHLY and CDR2 as FYNNEI. The CDR3 sequence is CGSAVPPTGSKETQYF. CDR3 nucleotide sequence: TGTGGCTCAGCAGTGCCCCCGACAGGGTCTAAAGAGACCCAGTACTTC. The whole variable domain, filled in from reference TRBV2 and TRBJ2-5, reads EPEVTQTPSHQVTQMGQEVILRCVPISNHLYFYWYRQILGQKVEFLVSFYNNEISEKSEIFDDQFSVERPDGSNFTLKIRSTKLEDSAMYFCGSAVPPTGSKETQYFGPGTRLLVL.

The rearrangement links TRBV12-5 to TRBJ2-3; 13 nucleotides agree with TRBD2. Losses at the gene ends were 5 bases for V and 1 base for J; bases not matched to a gene: 3. CDR3 length: 16 amino acids. In germline, CDR1 is LGHNT, CDR2 FRNRAP. The CDR3 sequence is CASGAGLAGGTDTQYF. Here the CDR3 DNA reads TGTGCTAGTGGTGCCGGACTAGCGGGGGGCACAGATACGCAGTATTTT.

The CDR3 loop is CASTGGASNEKLFF. CDR3 sequence (DNA): TGTGCCAGTACCGGGGGGGCTTCTAATGAAAAACTGTTTTTT. The gene calls are TRBV2 and TRBJ1-4; D is perhaps TRBD1 (6 bases). This CDR3 is 14 amino acids long. Germline CDR1 SNHLY, CDR2 FYNNEI. The germline V and J ends were trimmed by 9 bases and 3 bases, with 14 bases remaining between them.

The chain has TRBV5-5 and TRBJ2-3; 15 bases are shared with TRBD2. In germline, CDR1 is SGHKS, CDR2 YYEKEE (reference sequence). The junction had 4 bases not matched to a gene; V was cut back by 3 bases and J by 5 bases. The CDR3 spans 16 residues. The CDR3 DNA is TGTGCCAGCAGCTCCCCGGGACTAGCGGGAGGAGATACGCAGTATTTT. Translating it yields CASSSPGLAGGDTQYF.

With respect to this clone: Other DNA variants within this sample encode the same CDR3. This rearrangement joins TRBV19 to TRBJ1-5; D is unclear. Looked up from germline, CDR1 is LNHDA and CDR2 is SQIVND (reference sequence). Trimming pared 2 bases from V and 0 bases from J, leaving 8 bases between. This CDR3 is built from 15 residues. CDR3 sequence: CASSITGYSNQPQHF. The CDR3 coding sequence is TGTGCCAGTAGTATAACGGGTTATAGCAATCAGCCCCAGCATTTT. Together with reference TRBV19 and TRBJ1-5, the CDR3 gives the full variable domain: DGGITQSPKYLFRKEGQNVTLSCEQNLNHDAMYWYRQDPGQGLRLIYYSQIVNDFQKGDIAEGYSVSREKKESFPLTVTSAQKNPTAFYLCASSITGYSNQPQHFGDGTRLSIL.

This chain links TRBV2 with TRBJ1-2; D not certain. This CDR3 is 13 amino acids long. Trimming left V 4 bases short and J 4 bases short, with 10 bases between. From germline, CDR1 is SNHLY and CDR2 FYNNEI. The CDR3 protein is CASSVDGLYGYTF. In DNA form, the CDR3 reads TGTGCCAGCAGTGTAGACGGACTCTATGGCTACACCTTC.

This chain links TRBV18 with TRBJ2-3; TRBD1 agrees at 10 bases. In germline, CDR1 is KGHSH, CDR2 LQKENI. This CDR3 comprises 15 residues. The junction had 10 bases not matched to a gene; V was cut back by 8 bases and J by 5 bases. CDR3 in amino acids: CASQRQGARGDTQYF. CDR3 DNA sequence: TGTGCCAGCCAACGACAGGGGGCTAGGGGAGATACGCAGTATTTT. The variable domain in full, with the rest retrieved from reference TRBV18 and TRBJ2-3, is NAGVMQNPRHLVRRRGQEARLRCSPMKGHSHVYWYRQLPEEGLKFMVYLQKENIIDESGMPKERFSAEFPKEGPSILRIQQVVRGDSAAYFCASQRQGARGDTQYFGPGTRLTVL.

V gene TRBV29-1 combines with J gene TRBJ1-1; 7 bases line up with TRBD1. V gave up 4 bases and J gave up 7 bases; unmatched junction bases: 18. The CDR3 loop spans 16 amino acids. Per the germline V gene, CDR1 is SQVTM and CDR2 is ANQGSEA. CDR3 DNA: TGCAGCGTTGCTAGGGGGCCTGGACAGCCCGAACTTGAAGCTTTCTTT. It yields the protein CSVARGPGQPELEAFF.

V gene TRBV5-8 combines with J gene TRBJ2-7; 7 bases are shared with TRBD2. CDR3 size: 16 residues. The V gene end was trimmed by 0 bases and the J gene end by 6 bases; junction bases not matched to a gene: 12. The germline CDR1 and CDR2 sequences are SGHTS and YDEGEE. This CDR3 is CASSLVSGGGSPEQYF. CDR3 nucleotide sequence: TGTGCCAGCAGCTTGGTTTCTGGGGGGGGGTCCCCCGAGCAGTACTTC.

The CDR3 is CASSLGTLAGNTIYF. DNA of the CDR3: TGTGCCAGCAGCTTAGGGACATTAGCTGGAAACACCATATATTTT. J is TRBJ1-3 and V is TRBV7-6, with D maybe TRBD1 (5 bases). Trimming took 1 base from V and 2 from J, leaving 9 bases between them. Germline V gene sequence: CDR1 SGHVS, CDR2 FNYEAQ. This CDR3 region has 15 residues.

This clone appeared a single time. This chain uses TRBV7-8 with TRBJ2-2, with 7 bases identical to TRBD1. V gave up 10 bases and J gave up 6 bases; unmatched junction bases: 2. The CDR3 is 11 residues long. Per germline, CDR1 SGHVS and CDR2 FQNEAQ. CDR3 sequence reads: CAMQGAGELFF. The CDR3 coding sequence is TGTGCCATGCAGGGGGCCGGGGAGCTGTTTTTT.

As concerns this clone: The identical CDR3 is also encoded by other nucleotide sequences in the sample. The rearrangement links TRBV7-2 to TRBJ2-7, with 11 bases fitting TRBD2. The CDR3 consists of 17 residues. V was clipped by 4 bases and J by 2 bases; unmatched bases: 10. The germline gives CDR1 SGHTA, CDR2 FQGNSA. This CDR3 is CASSSGWTSGPPYEQYF. DNA of the CDR3: TGTGCCAGCAGCTCGGGGTGGACTAGCGGGCCTCCCTACGAGCAGTACTTC.

This chain joins TRBV7-9 and TRBJ1-1; TRBD1 agrees at 7 bases. The germline CDR1 and CDR2 sequences are SEHNR and FQNEAQ (reference sequence). The J segment lost 4 bases and the V segment lost 2 bases, leaving 4 bases of the junction unmatched. The CDR3 spans 14 residues. CDR3 nucleotide sequence: TGTGCCAGCAGCTTACATAGGGGGCCCACTGAAGCTTTCTTT. It codes for CASSLHRGPTEAFF.

The chain uses TRBV19 and TRBJ1-2; 7 bases line up with TRBD1. Germline V gene data show CDR1 as LNHDA and CDR2 as SQIVND (reference sequence). V dropped 6 bases and J dropped 1; count of bases not matched to a gene: 8. The CDR3 length is 15 residues. The CDR3 nucleotides are TGTGCCAGTAGACACCGGGACAGCGATAACTATGGCTACACCTTC. It translates to CASRHRDSDNYGYTF.

A few counts support this clone. V gene TRBV5-6 combines with J gene TRBJ2-7; no clear D gene. The CDR3 runs to 12 residues. Trimming stripped 9 bases from V and 4 bases from J, with 14 bases between. The V gene's germline CDR1 is SGHDT and CDR2 YYEEEE. The CDR3: CAKQKAAYEQYF. In DNA, the CDR3 is TGTGCCAAGCAGAAGGCGGCATACGAGCAGTACTTC.

The gene calls are TRBV28 and TRBJ2-1, with 10 bases matching TRBD2. V trimming: 1 base; J trimming: 9 bases; junction bases outside the gene matches: 6. Germline values: CDR1 MDHEN, CDR2 SYDVKM. The CDR3 runs 15 residues. The DNA for the CDR3 is TGTGCCAGCAGTTTATCCCCTAGCGGGAGCGGTGAGCAGTTCTTC. This gives the protein CASSLSPSGSGEQFF. The whole variable domain, remainder taken from reference TRBV28 and TRBJ2-1, is DVKVTQSSRYLVKRTGEKVFLECVQDMDHENMFWYRQDPGLGLRLIYFSYDVKMKEKGDIPEGYSVSREKKERFSLILESASTNQTSMYLCASSLSPSGSGEQFFGPGTRLTVL.

The rearrangement links TRBV2 to TRBJ2-7; 10 bases map to TRBD1. Germline CDR1 is SNHLY and CDR2 is FYNNEI. V dropped 8 bases and J dropped 3; count of bases not matched to a gene: 7. The CDR3 is 14 amino acids. The CDR3 coding sequence is TGTGCCAGCCAGGGGACAGGGGTCTTCTACGAGCAGTACTTC. Translated: CASQGTGVFYEQYF.

V and J are TRBV7-2 and TRBJ2-1; 10 bases are a match to TRBD2. Trimming removed 0 bases from V and 7 bases from J; junction bases left unmatched: 6. CDR1 is SGHTA, CDR2 FQGNSA, per germline. The CDR3 is made up of 16 amino acids. The CDR3 coding sequence is TGTGCCAGCAGCTTAGCGGGACTAGCGTTCAAAAATGAGCAGTTCTTC. Amino acids: CASSLAGLAFKNEQFF.

The chain joins TRBV6-5 to TRBJ2-4; 7 nucleotides match TRBD2. J lost 1 base, V lost 4 bases, and 7 bases had no gene match. This CDR3 region has 16 residues. The germline gives CDR1 MNHEY, CDR2 SVGAGI. This CDR3 is CASSFGTTDAKNIQYF. In DNA form, the CDR3 reads TGTGCCAGCAGTTTTGGGACTACGGACGCCAAAAACATTCAGTACTTC.

The rearrangement joins TRBV19 to TRBJ1-2, with no clear D. CDR3 size: 13 residues. Germline V gene lookup returns CDR1 LNHDA and CDR2 SQIVND (reference sequence). The V end was cut by 3 bases, the J end by 5 bases, with 10 bases between. The CDR3 region has the DNA TGTGCCAGTAGTATGGGAGGAGATTATGGCTACACCTTC. Amino acids: CASSMGGDYGYTF. Drawing the rest from reference TRBV19 and TRBJ1-2, the complete variable domain is DGGITQSPKYLFRKEGQNVTLSCEQNLNHDAMYWYRQDPGQGLRLIYYSQIVNDFQKGDIAEGYSVSREKKESFPLTVTSAQKNPTAFYLCASSMGGDYGYTFGSGTRLTVV.

The chain has TRBV5-4 and TRBJ1-1; TRBD1 matches 7 bases. Germline CDR1 and CDR2: SGHNT and YYREEE (reference sequence). CDR3 length: 14 amino acids. J gave up 3 bases and V 4 bases, and 6 bases lay outside the gene matches. The CDR3 loop reads CASSPRQGDTEAFF. The DNA of the CDR3 is TGTGCCAGCAGCCCAAGACAGGGAGACACTGAAGCTTTCTTT.

The chain recombines TRBV9 with TRBJ2-3, with 11 positions matching TRBD2. The CDR3 runs 17 residues. After removal of 4 bases from V and 0 bases from J, the junction contained 7 bases not matched to a gene. Germline loops: CDR1 SGDLS, CDR2 YYNGEE. CDR3 bases: TGTGCCAGCAGCCCCTTCGGACTAGCGGGTAGCACAGATACGCAGTATTTT. This sequence encodes CASSPFGLAGSTDTQYF.

The chain recombines TRBV6-5 with TRBJ2-5, with D tentatively TRBD1 (6 bases). The J call is uncertain, as TRBJ2-7 better fits the DNA end. Looked up from germline, CDR1 is MNHEY and CDR2 is SVGAGI. This CDR3 comprises 14 residues. The CDR3, as DNA: TGTGCCAGCAGTTACTCAACAGGGCGGTACGAGCAGTACTTC. Protein: CASSYSTGRYEQYF.

This chain joins TRBV6-1 and TRBJ1-1; tentatively, D is TRBD1 (6 bases). The germline V gene encodes CDR1 MNHNS and CDR2 SASEGT. The CDR3 length is 16 residues. V gave up 1 base and J gave up 0 bases, with 12 bases separating them. CDR3 DNA sequence: TGTGCCAGCAGTGAAGTGTGGGGGCTGATGAACACTGAAGCTTTCTTT. Its protein product is CASSEVWGLMNTEAFF.

The J gene is TRBJ2-7, the V gene TRBV7-9, with D perhaps matching TRBD1 (6 bases). Germline loops: CDR1 SEHNR, CDR2 FQNEAQ (reference sequence). CDR3 length: 14 residues. V was pared by 1 base and J by 4 bases, with 11 bases between. CDR3 amino acids: CASSLVGTHYEQYF. CDR3 in DNA: TGTGCCAGCAGCTTAGTAGGGACACATTACGAGCAGTACTTC. Combining the CDR3 with reference TRBV7-9 and TRBJ2-7 gives the whole variable domain DTGVSQNPRHKITKRGQNVTFRCDPISEHNRLYWYRQTLGQGPEFLTYFQNEAQLEKSRLLSDRFSAERPKGSFSTLEIQRTEQGDSAMYLCASSLVGTHYEQYFGPGTRLTVT.

This clone was recorded only once. V is TRBV9 and J is TRBJ1-2; 10 positions match TRBD1. Germline V gene lookup returns CDR1 SGDLS and CDR2 YYNGEE. This CDR3 has 15 amino acids. The V gene end was trimmed by 1 base and the J gene end by 4 bases; junction bases not matched to a gene: 4. The CDR3, as DNA: TGTGCCAGCAGCGTACCGGGACAGGGGCGCTATGGCTACACCTTC. This encodes CASSVPGQGRYGYTF.

This clone was detected only a few times. This chain links TRBV19 with TRBJ2-5; D is possibly TRBD1 (5 bases). V was pared by 5 bases and J by 4 bases, with 14 bases between. This CDR3 spans 14 amino acids. The germline V gene encodes CDR1 LNHDA and CDR2 SQIVND (reference sequence). The CDR3 region has the DNA TGTGCCAGTAGTCCCCTCGGGCAGGGAGAGACCCAGTACTTC. As protein: CASSPLGQGETQYF.

This chain connects TRBV7-2 to TRBJ2-3; TRBD2 matches 14 bases. The germline V gene has CDR1 SGHTA and CDR2 FQGNSA. J lost 8 bases, V lost 5 bases, and 9 bases had no gene match. The CDR3 is 16 amino acids. The DNA for the CDR3 is TGTGCCAGCAGCGAGGGACTAGCGGGGGATTTTGGTACGCAGTATTTT. Its protein is CASSEGLAGDFGTQYF.

V gene TRBV5-1 combines with J gene TRBJ1-4, with TRBD1 identical over 8 bases. The germline gives CDR1 SGHRS, CDR2 YFSETQ. Trimming cost V 4 bases and J 5 bases; bases outside gene matches: 4. This CDR3 has 14 residues. This CDR3 reads CASSETGDNEKLFF. CDR3 sequence (DNA): TGCGCCAGCAGCGAGACAGGGGACAATGAAAAACTGTTTTTT.

The chain is built from TRBV28 and TRBJ1-2, with a possible D match to TRBD1 (5 bases). Between the trimmed V and J ends, which lost 2 bases and 8 bases, there was a span of 15 bases. The CDR3 spans 14 residues. Germline V CDR1 and CDR2: MDHEN, SYDVKM. CDR3 sequence reads: CASSLGTSLGGYTF. The CDR3 nucleotides are TGTGCCAGCAGTTTAGGGACTTCCCTTGGGGGCTACACCTTC.